These T cell receptor beta chains were read from a single sample in a study of blood T cell repertoires in COVID-19. Profiled with immunoSEQ multiplex PCR; TCRdb holds only in-frame clones, not every one. The profile shows hundreds of thousands of clones, 85% to 90% of them singletons. Sequencing input: PBMCs or T cells enriched from blood (not recorded which). These receptors came from a young man who had recovered from COVID-19. Each CDR3 is given with its conserved first and last residue. A D gene is named only where the DNA matches it firmly. Expanded clones get a size class; other rows say once, few or many, or leave the size out.

D: NA
size: few
V: TRBV29-1
J: TRBJ1-1
CDR3: CSVEVGETGSTEAFF
DNA: TGCAGCGTTGAAGTCGGCGAGACGGGGTCCACTGAAGCTTTCTTT

D: NA
size: NA
V: TRBV19
J: TRBJ1-6
CDR3: CASSVQESSYNSPLHF
DNA: TGTGCCAGTAGTGTACAGGAGAGCTCCTATAATTCACCCCTCCACTTT

D: NA
size: NA
V: TRBV28
J: TRBJ1-5
CDR3: CASSLQVANQPQHF
DNA: TGTGCCAGCAGTTTACAGGTGGCCAATCAGCCCCAGCATTTT

D: NA
size: NA
V: TRBV5-1
J: TRBJ1-1
CDR3: CASSQVWGLNTEAFF
DNA: TGCGCCAGCAGCCAAGTTTGGGGCCTGAACACTGAAGCTTTCTTT

D: NA
size: NA
V: TRBV5-5
J: TRBJ1-2
CDR3: CASSLGVRVDYGYTF
DNA: TGTGCCAGCAGCTTGGGGGTCCGGGTTGACTATGGCTACACCTTC

D: TRBD1
size: NA
V: TRBV18
J: TRBJ1-1
CDR3: CASSPTTGTGGTEAFF
DNA: TGTGCCAGCTCCCCTACTACAGGGACAGGCGGCACTGAAGCTTTCTTT

D: TRBD2
size: NA
V: TRBV7-9
J: TRBJ2-1
CDR3: CASSLGLAGGQEQFF
DNA: TGTGCCAGCAGCTTAGGACTAGCGGGGGGACAAGAGCAGTTCTTC

D: NA
size: once
V: TRBV12-3/TRBV12-4
J: TRBJ1-4
CDR3: CASSSEPNEKLFF
DNA: TGTGCCAGCAGTTCCGAGCCTAATGAAAAACTGTTTTTT

D: NA
size: NA
V: TRBV18
J: TRBJ1-1
CDR3: CASSPQSRNTEAFF
DNA: TGTGCCAGCTCACCACAGTCTAGGAACACTGAAGCTTTCTTT

D: NA
size: once
V: TRBV9
J: TRBJ2-2
CDR3: CASSVGPGRGSTGELFF
DNA: TGTGCCAGCAGCGTAGGCCCGGGCCGGGGGAGCACCGGGGAGCTGTTTTTT

D: TRBD2
size: NA
V: TRBV6-5
J: TRBJ2-3
CDR3: CASSYFRGGTDTQYF
DNA: TGTGCCAGCAGTTACTTTCGGGGGGGGACAGATACGCAGTATTTT

D: NA
size: NA
V: TRBV12-3/TRBV12-4
J: TRBJ2-7
CDR3: CASSFKAGNEQYF
DNA: TGTGCCAGCAGTTTCAAGGCGGGCAACGAGCAGTACTTC

D: NA
size: NA
V: TRBV20-1
J: TRBJ1-1
CDR3: CSASLTGRNTEAFF
DNA: TGCAGTGCTAGTTTAACAGGGAGGAACACTGAAGCTTTCTTT

D: NA
size: NA
V: TRBV4-1
J: TRBJ1-2
CDR3: CASSPGVGGGYGYTF
DNA: TGCGCCAGCAGCCCCGGTGTGGGGGGAGGCTATGGCTACACCTTC

D: NA
size: NA
V: TRBV19
J: TRBJ2-7
CDR3: CASSPYSGTYEQYF
DNA: TGTGCCAGTAGTCCTTACAGTGGAACTTACGAGCAGTACTTC

D: NA
size: NA
V: TRBV11-2
J: TRBJ1-6
CDR3: CASSFIRGTSYNSPLHF
DNA: TGTGCCAGCAGCTTCATTCGGGGGACCTCCTATAATTCACCCCTCCACTTT

D: NA
size: NA
V: TRBV10-3
J: TRBJ1-1
CDR3: CAALSQGTEAFF
DNA: TGTGCCGCCCTCTCCCAGGGTACTGAAGCTTTCTTT

D: TRBD1
size: NA
V: TRBV7-3
J: TRBJ1-1
CDR3: CASSLDRGDEAFF
DNA: TGTGCCAGCAGCTTAGACAGGGGGGATGAAGCTTTCTTT